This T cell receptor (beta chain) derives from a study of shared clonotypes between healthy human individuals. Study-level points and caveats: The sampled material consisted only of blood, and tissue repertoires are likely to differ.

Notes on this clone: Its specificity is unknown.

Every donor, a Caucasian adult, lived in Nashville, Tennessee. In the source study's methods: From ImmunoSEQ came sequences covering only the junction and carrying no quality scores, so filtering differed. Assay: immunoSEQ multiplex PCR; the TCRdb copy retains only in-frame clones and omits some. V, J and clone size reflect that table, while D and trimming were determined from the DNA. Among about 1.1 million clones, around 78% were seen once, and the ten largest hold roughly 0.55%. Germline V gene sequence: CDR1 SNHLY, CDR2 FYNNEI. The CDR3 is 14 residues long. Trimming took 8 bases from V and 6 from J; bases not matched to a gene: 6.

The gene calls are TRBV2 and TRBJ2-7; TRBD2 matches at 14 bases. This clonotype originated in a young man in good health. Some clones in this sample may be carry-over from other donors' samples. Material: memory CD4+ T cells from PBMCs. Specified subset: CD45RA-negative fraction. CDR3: CASDTGLAGGEQYF. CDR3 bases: TGTGCCAGCGATACAGGACTAGCGGGAGGCGAGCAGTACTTC.